The rows below give T cell receptor beta chains drawn from one sample of a study of CD8 T cells in ankylosing spondylitis. TCRdb called the 5' RACE reads again in MiXCR, with one record for every CDR3 protein. The sample yields roughly 86,000 distinct CDR3 sequences, roughly 9.6% seen once. Sample: blood, either unsorted or a sorted T cell fraction (not recorded which). These receptors came from a male donor with ankylosing spondylitis or in good health (not recorded which). Both conserved end residues are part of each CDR3. The order of the fields is D gene, J gene, clone size, V gene, CDR3 length, CDR3 DNA, CDR3 protein. The D gene is left open where the match is weak. Clone size, where shown, is once, few, many, or a class for clones that have expanded.

d_call: .
j_call: TRBJ1-4
clone_size: many
v_call: TRBV7-8
cdr3_length: 14
cdr3_nt: TGTGCCAGCATACAGGGCGCAACTAATGAAAAACTGTTTTTT
cdr3_aa: CASIQGATNEKLFF

d_call: TRBD2
j_call: TRBJ2-3
clone_size: many
v_call: TRBV29-1
cdr3_length: 13
cdr3_nt: TGCAGTTTGACTAGCCTATCCACAGATACGCAGTATTTT
cdr3_aa: CSLTSLSTDTQYF

d_call: .
j_call: TRBJ1-3
clone_size: many
v_call: TRBV12-3/TRBV12-4
cdr3_length: 15
cdr3_nt: TGTGCCAGCAGTTTAGCGCCCCTAGCAGGGAACACCATATATTTT
cdr3_aa: CASSLAPLAGNTIYF

d_call: .
j_call: TRBJ1-2
clone_size: many
v_call: TRBV21-1
cdr3_length: 14
cdr3_nt: TGTGCCAGCAGCAAAGCGCGGGGCGCGAGTGGCTACACCTTC
cdr3_aa: CASSKARGASGYTF

d_call: .
j_call: TRBJ2-2
clone_size: .
v_call: TRBV6-2/TRBV6-3
cdr3_length: 16
cdr3_nt: TGTGCCAGCAGTTACTTAGCAGGCGAAAACACCGGGGAGCTGTTTTTT
cdr3_aa: CASSYLAGENTGELFF

d_call: .
j_call: TRBJ2-1
clone_size: .
v_call: TRBV11-1
cdr3_length: 11
cdr3_nt: TGTGCCAGCAAGGGGGGGTATAAGCAGTTCTTC
cdr3_aa: CASKGGYKQFF

d_call: .
j_call: TRBJ1-5
clone_size: many
v_call: TRBV20-1
cdr3_length: 16
cdr3_nt: TGCAGTGCTACACCCCTGGGCGGGGGAGTGGATCAGCCCCAGCATTTT
cdr3_aa: CSATPLGGGVDQPQHF

d_call: .
j_call: TRBJ2-1
clone_size: many
v_call: TRBV4-1
cdr3_length: 13
cdr3_nt: TGCGCCAGCAGCCAAGATCAGGGCCGTGAGCAGTTCTTC
cdr3_aa: CASSQDQGREQFF

d_call: TRBD2
j_call: TRBJ2-3
clone_size: many
v_call: TRBV4-2
cdr3_length: 15
cdr3_nt: TGTGCCAGCAGCCAAGCTACTAGCGTGGCAGATACGCAGTATTTT
cdr3_aa: CASSQATSVADTQYF

d_call: .
j_call: TRBJ2-5
clone_size: many
v_call: TRBV18
cdr3_length: 14
cdr3_nt: TGTGCCAGCTCACCACCGGTAGCTGAAGAGACCCAGTACTTC
cdr3_aa: CASSPPVAEETQYF

d_call: .
j_call: TRBJ2-2
clone_size: many
v_call: TRBV25-1
cdr3_length: 12
cdr3_nt: TGTGCCAGCAGGGGGTTGGGCGGGGAGCTGTTTTTT
cdr3_aa: CASRGLGGELFF

d_call: .
j_call: TRBJ1-4
clone_size: many
v_call: TRBV27
cdr3_length: 18
cdr3_nt: TGTGCCAGCAGTTTATGGCCGGAGGGCGGCCAGGGAAATGAAAAACTGTTTTTT
cdr3_aa: CASSLWPEGGQGNEKLFF

d_call: .
j_call: TRBJ1-1
clone_size: many
v_call: TRBV12-3/TRBV12-4
cdr3_length: 14
cdr3_nt: TGTGCCAGCACCCTACAGGGCTGGAACACTGAAGCTTTCTTT
cdr3_aa: CASTLQGWNTEAFF

d_call: TRBD2
j_call: TRBJ2-1
clone_size: many
v_call: TRBV24-1
cdr3_length: 14
cdr3_nt: TGTGCCACCAGATCGGGACTAGGCAACAATGAGCAGTTCTTC
cdr3_aa: CATRSGLGNNEQFF

d_call: TRBD1
j_call: TRBJ1-2
clone_size: many
v_call: TRBV20-1
cdr3_length: 14
cdr3_nt: TGCAGTGCTTCACAGGGGGCGGAGAGCTATGGCTACACCTTC
cdr3_aa: CSASQGAESYGYTF

d_call: TRBD1
j_call: TRBJ1-2
clone_size: many
v_call: TRBV5-1
cdr3_length: 14
cdr3_nt: TGCGCCAGCACCCCGACAGGGAGTGAGTATGGCTACACCTTC
cdr3_aa: CASTPTGSEYGYTF

d_call: .
j_call: TRBJ2-3
clone_size: .
v_call: TRBV6-5
cdr3_length: 14
cdr3_nt: TGTGCCAGCAGTTCCCTTGGGGTTACAGATACGCAGTATTTT
cdr3_aa: CASSSLGVTDTQYF

d_call: .
j_call: TRBJ2-5
clone_size: medium-sized
v_call: TRBV7-6
cdr3_length: 15
cdr3_nt: TGTGCCAGCAGCTTAGGGCCGCTGGAGGGGGAGACCCAGTACTTC
cdr3_aa: CASSLGPLEGETQYF

d_call: .
j_call: TRBJ2-7
clone_size: many
v_call: TRBV19
cdr3_length: 17
cdr3_nt: TGTGCCAGTAGTACCTACTCGAGCCGGGACAACTCCTACGAGCAGTACTTC
cdr3_aa: CASSTYSSRDNSYEQYF

d_call: TRBD1
j_call: TRBJ2-1
clone_size: few
v_call: TRBV11-3
cdr3_length: 12
cdr3_nt: TGTGCCAGCAGCTCACAGGGGACTGAGCAGTTCTTC
cdr3_aa: CASSSQGTEQFF

d_call: .
j_call: TRBJ2-5
clone_size: .
v_call: TRBV7-3
cdr3_length: 13
cdr3_nt: TGTGCCAGCAGCAGGATGGGGGGAGAGACCCAGTACTTC
cdr3_aa: CASSRMGGETQYF

d_call: .
j_call: TRBJ1-1
clone_size: many
v_call: TRBV20-1
cdr3_length: 14
cdr3_nt: TGCAGTGCTAGAGAACCGTCCCGGCGGACTGAAGCTTTCTTT
cdr3_aa: CSAREPSRRTEAFF

d_call: .
j_call: TRBJ1-5
clone_size: many
v_call: TRBV27
cdr3_length: 13
cdr3_nt: TGTGCCAGCAGTTTGTCCCGCTATCAGCCCCAGCATTTT
cdr3_aa: CASSLSRYQPQHF

d_call: .
j_call: TRBJ2-3
clone_size: many
v_call: TRBV7-3
cdr3_length: 16
cdr3_nt: TGTGCCAGCAGCTTGGGTTACATTAGCGGCACAGATACGCAGTATTTT
cdr3_aa: CASSLGYISGTDTQYF

d_call: .
j_call: TRBJ2-7
clone_size: many
v_call: TRBV25-1
cdr3_length: 11
cdr3_nt: TGTGCCAGCAGGGCTACCTACGAGCAGTACTTC
cdr3_aa: CASRATYEQYF